This T cell receptor (beta chain) is drawn from a study of OX40 agonist ivuxolimab in advanced cancers. Study overall: Six ivuxolimab dose levels, 0.01 to 10 mg/kg, were given intravenously every 2 weeks. Three patients got partial responses; one had hepatocellular carcinoma and two had cutaneous melanoma.

Study findings and constraints: The authors also found low normalized T-cell clonal expansion in some nonresponders.

Profiled with immunoSEQ multiplex PCR; TCRdb holds only in-frame clones, not every one. The sample has roughly 11,000 clones, roughly 80% seen once. V gave up 5 bases and J gave up 0 bases, with 9 bases separating them. The CDR3 consists of 14 residues. The germline V gene encodes CDR1 SGHNT and CDR2 YENEEA. Blood draws occurred at baseline, cycle 4 day 1, and cycle 7 day 1. Points on this clone: As yet, its antigen is unknown.

Material: CD4+ or CD8+ T cells sorted from blood, obtained in a trial of the OX40 agonist ivuxolimab. The chain is built from TRBV11-3 and TRBJ2-3; D is undetermined. This clonotype originated in an adult with an advanced solid tumor such as melanoma, head and neck, liver or kidney cancer. The CDR3 protein is CASSPISSTDTQYF. The CDR3 nucleotides are TGTGCCAGCAGCCCGATAAGCAGCACAGATACGCAGTATTTT.